A selection of T cell receptor beta chains follows, all from one sample in a study of blood T cells in healthy people across ages. One entry per CDR3 protein, called by TCRdb with MiXCR from the 5' RACE reads. In the table there are about 1.5 million distinct CDR3 sequences, 40% to 50% of which are singletons. The material sequenced was blood. These receptors were obtained from a woman younger than 30 in good health. The CDR3 runs from the conserved cysteine through the conserved F or W. Clone sizes are given selectively: once, few, many, or a class where the clone is expanded.

size	J	V	CDR3
few	TRBJ1-5	TRBV7-2	CASSRFGGGSNQPQHF
NA	TRBJ2-5	TRBV6-1	CASSDYDRGGTQYF
NA	NA	TRBV2	CASNSQGAVRYEQYF
once	TRBJ2-7	TRBV5-5	CASSNGQGAYEQYF
NA	TRBJ2-7	TRBV12-3/TRBV12-4	CASRDSKAAYEQYF
NA	TRBJ2-3	TRBV28	CASSPGLGAGDTQYF
NA	TRBJ2-7	TRBV21-1	CASSKVRGGTYEQYF
NA	TRBJ2-1	TRBV9	CASSVNSGSSYNEQFF
NA	TRBJ1-1	TRBV27	CASMNPGTGAVAFF
few	NA	TRBV20-1	CSASLGQSGTQYF
NA	TRBJ2-2	TRBV6-1	CASNKEANTGELFF
NA	TRBJ2-4	TRBV28	CASSGSGVAKNIQYF
few	TRBJ1-1	TRBV20-1	CSARDPSTEAFF
NA	TRBJ2-7	TRBV7-6	CASSTRTDFYEQYF
NA	TRBJ2-5	TRBV20-1	CSAPRDPKRGTQYF
NA	TRBJ2-1	TRBV7-9	CASRRDRGNEQFF
NA	TRBJ2-3	TRBV6-1	CASTGTGLFRLSTDTQYF
once	NA	TRBV7-9	CASSLDWQGPNEQYF
NA	TRBJ2-7	TRBV29-1	CSVEGGAGVEQYF
few	TRBJ2-1	TRBV12-3/TRBV12-4	CASSVSSSVEQFF
NA	TRBJ2-3	TRBV6-5	CASSHSQDTQYF
NA	TRBJ2-1	TRBV7-2	CASSGGLWSEQFF
NA	TRBJ2-1	TRBV12-3/TRBV12-4	CASTRWDEQFF
few	TRBJ1-2	TRBV7-3	CASSLTSAGMNYGYTF
NA	NA	TRBV6-2/TRBV6-3	CASGGLATYNEQYF
NA	TRBJ2-1	TRBV4-2	CASSQDEDTPYNEQFF
NA	TRBJ2-3	TRBV5-1	CASSLALGFGTDTQYF
NA	TRBJ2-2	TRBV29-1	CSVDAAGELFF
NA	TRBJ2-1	TRBV2	CASSVVAEEFF
few	TRBJ2-1	TRBV20-1	CSARDSGGSNEQFF
NA	TRBJ2-7	TRBV30	CAWTGTYEQYF
NA	TRBJ2-1	TRBV20-1	CSARIQGLAGNEQFF
NA	TRBJ2-3	TRBV20-1	CSASSPSVSTDTQYF
few	TRBJ2-1	TRBV6-6	CASSPSSGGTYNEQFF
few	TRBJ1-1	TRBV12-3/TRBV12-4	CASRPGDPIRNTEAFF
many	TRBJ2-5	TRBV12-3/TRBV12-4	CASSSPGLQETQYF
few	TRBJ2-7	TRBV12-5	CASGLVLVGGHEQYF
NA	TRBJ1-5	TRBV7-7	CASSTDRGNQPQHF
few	TRBJ2-7	TRBV27	CASSLNHRGAPYEQYF
NA	TRBJ1-1	TRBV3-1	CASSQRRGNYAPEAFF
NA	TRBJ2-1	TRBV10-3	CAISDVGGAVNEQFF
few	TRBJ1-5	TRBV12-3/TRBV12-4	CASSKPPCQPQHF
NA	TRBJ2-1	TRBV12-3/TRBV12-4	CASSPDFNEQFF
few	TRBJ2-6	TRBV9	CASTNAGANVLTF
few	NA	TRBV5-5	CASSLVGLAGVPHEQYF
few	TRBJ2-5	TRBV10-3	CAIGPTGQETQYF
NA	TRBJ2-7	TRBV7-9	CASSPTSVEQYF
NA	TRBJ1-2	TRBV27	CASRKDRGRGEDGYTF
few	TRBJ2-3	TRBV12-3/TRBV12-4	CASSLDGGEAWDTQYF
few	TRBJ2-1	TRBV29-1	CSVEDRGDEQFF
NA	TRBJ2-7	TRBV6-6	CASSQQGREQYF
NA	TRBJ2-7	TRBV27	CASSPRGPRGEQYF